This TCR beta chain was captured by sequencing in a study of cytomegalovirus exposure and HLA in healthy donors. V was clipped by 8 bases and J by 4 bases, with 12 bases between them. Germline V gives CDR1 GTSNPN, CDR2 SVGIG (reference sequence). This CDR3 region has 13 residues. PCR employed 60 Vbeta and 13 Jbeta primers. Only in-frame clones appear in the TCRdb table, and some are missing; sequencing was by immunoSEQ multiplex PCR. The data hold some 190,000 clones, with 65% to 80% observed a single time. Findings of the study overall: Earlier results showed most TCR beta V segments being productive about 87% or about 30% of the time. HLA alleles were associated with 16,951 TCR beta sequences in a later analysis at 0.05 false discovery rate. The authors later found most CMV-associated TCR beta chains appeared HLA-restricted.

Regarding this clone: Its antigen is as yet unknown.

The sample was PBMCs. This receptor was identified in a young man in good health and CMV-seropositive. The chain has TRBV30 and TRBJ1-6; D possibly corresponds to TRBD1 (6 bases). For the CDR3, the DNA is TGTGCCGCAAGACAGGAGTATAATTCACCCCTCCACTTT. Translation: CAARQEYNSPLHF.